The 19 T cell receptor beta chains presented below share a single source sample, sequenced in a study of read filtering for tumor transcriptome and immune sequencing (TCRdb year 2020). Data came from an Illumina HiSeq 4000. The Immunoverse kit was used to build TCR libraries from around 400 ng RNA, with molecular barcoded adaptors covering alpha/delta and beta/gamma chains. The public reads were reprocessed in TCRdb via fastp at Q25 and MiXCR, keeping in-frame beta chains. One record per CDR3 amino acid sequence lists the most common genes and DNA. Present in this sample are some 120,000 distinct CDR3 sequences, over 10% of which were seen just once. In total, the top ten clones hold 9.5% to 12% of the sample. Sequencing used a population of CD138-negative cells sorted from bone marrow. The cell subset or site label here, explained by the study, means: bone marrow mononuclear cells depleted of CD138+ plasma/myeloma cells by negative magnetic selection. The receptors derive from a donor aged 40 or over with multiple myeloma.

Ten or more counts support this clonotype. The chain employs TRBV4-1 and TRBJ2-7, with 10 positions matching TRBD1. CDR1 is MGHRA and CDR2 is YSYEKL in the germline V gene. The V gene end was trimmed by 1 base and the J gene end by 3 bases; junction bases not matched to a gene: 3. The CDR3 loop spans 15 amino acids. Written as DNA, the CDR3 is TGCGCCAGCAGCCAAGGGGGACAGGGGAACTACGAGCAGTACTTC. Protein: CASSQGGQGNYEQYF.

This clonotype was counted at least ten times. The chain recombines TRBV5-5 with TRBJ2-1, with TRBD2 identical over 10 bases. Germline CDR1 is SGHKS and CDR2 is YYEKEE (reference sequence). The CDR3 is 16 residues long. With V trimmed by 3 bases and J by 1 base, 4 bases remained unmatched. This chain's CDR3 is CASSYLSGRSYNEQFF. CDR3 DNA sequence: TGTGCCAGCAGCTATCTTAGCGGGAGGTCCTACAATGAGCAGTTCTTC. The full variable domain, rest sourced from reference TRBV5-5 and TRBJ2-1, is DAGVTQSPTHLIKTRGQQVTLRCSPISGHKSVSWYQQVLGQGPQFIFQYYEKEERGRGNFPDRFSARQFPNYSSELNVNALLLGDSALYLCASSYLSGRSYNEQFFGPGTRLTVL.

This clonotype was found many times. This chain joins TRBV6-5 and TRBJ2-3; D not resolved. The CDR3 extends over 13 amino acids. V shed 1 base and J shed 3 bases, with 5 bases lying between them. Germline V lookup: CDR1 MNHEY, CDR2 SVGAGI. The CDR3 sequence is CASSYWRTDTQYF. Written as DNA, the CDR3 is TGTGCCAGCAGTTACTGGCGAACAGATACGCAGTATTTT.

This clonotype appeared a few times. The CDR3 is CASSVAYDNQPQHF. The CDR3 region has the DNA TGTGCCAGCAGTGTGGCATACGACAATCAGCCCCAGCATTTT. The chain links TRBV6-1 to TRBJ1-5, with D unresolved. The CDR3 extends over 14 amino acids. With 4 bases removed from V and 3 bases from J, the gap between germline ends came to 10 bases. Germline CDR1 and CDR2: MNHNS and SASEGT.

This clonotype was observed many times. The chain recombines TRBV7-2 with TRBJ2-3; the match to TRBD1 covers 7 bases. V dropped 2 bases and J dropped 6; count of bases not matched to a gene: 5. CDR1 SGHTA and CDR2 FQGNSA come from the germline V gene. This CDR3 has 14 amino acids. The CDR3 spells CASSLTDREDTQYF. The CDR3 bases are TGTGCCAGCAGCTTAACCGACAGGGAGGATACGCAGTATTTT.

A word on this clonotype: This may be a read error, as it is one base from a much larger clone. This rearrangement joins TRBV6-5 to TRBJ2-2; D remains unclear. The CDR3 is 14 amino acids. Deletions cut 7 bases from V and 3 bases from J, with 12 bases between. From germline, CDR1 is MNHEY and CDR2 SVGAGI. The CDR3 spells CASKALSDTGELFF. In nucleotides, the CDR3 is TGTGCCAGCAAAGCGTTATCGGACACCGGGGAGCTGTTTTTT.

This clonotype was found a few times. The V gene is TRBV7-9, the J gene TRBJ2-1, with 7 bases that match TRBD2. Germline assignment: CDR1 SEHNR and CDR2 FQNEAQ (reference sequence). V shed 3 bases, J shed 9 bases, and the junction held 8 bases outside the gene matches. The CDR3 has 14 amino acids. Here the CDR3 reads CASSFETSRGEQFF. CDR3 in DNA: TGTGCCAGCAGCTTCGAGACTAGCCGAGGTGAGCAGTTCTTC.

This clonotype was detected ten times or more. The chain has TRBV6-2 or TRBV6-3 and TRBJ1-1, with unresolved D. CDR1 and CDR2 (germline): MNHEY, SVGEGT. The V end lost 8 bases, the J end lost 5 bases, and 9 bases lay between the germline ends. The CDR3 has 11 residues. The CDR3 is CASGMGTEAFF. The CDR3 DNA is TGTGCCAGCGGCATGGGGACTGAAGCTTTCTTT.

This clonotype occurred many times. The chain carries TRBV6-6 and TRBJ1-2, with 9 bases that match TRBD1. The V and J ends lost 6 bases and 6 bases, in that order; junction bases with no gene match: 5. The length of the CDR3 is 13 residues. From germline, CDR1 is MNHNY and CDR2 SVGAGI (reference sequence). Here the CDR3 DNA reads TGTGCCAGCAGACGGGACAGGGAGGATGGCTACACCTTC. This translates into CASRRDREDGYTF.

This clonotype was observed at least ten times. The DNA of the CDR3 is TGTGCCAGCAGCTTTTGGACAGTGAATTCACCCCTCCACTTT. Its protein is CASSFWTVNSPLHF. The genes are TRBV5-6 and TRBJ1-6; possibly TRBD1 for D (6 bases). The CDR3 contains 14 residues. V was shortened by 2 bases and J by 7 bases, with 10 bases between the two germline ends. Germline lookup yields CDR1 SGHDT and CDR2 YYEEEE.

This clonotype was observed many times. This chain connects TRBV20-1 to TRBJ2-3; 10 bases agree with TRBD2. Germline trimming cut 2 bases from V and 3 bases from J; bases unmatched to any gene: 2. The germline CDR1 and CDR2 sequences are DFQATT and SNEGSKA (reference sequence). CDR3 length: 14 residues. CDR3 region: CSARPGLATDTQYF. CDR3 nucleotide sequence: TGCAGTGCTAGACCGGGACTAGCGACAGATACGCAGTATTTT.

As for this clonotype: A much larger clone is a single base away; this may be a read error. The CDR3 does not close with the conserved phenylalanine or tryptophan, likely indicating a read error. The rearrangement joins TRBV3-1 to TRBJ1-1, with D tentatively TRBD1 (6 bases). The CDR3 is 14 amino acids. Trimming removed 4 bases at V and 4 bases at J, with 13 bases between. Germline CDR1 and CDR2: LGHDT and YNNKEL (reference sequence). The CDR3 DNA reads TGTGCCAGCAGCCGAAAAGGGGGAGGCACTGAAGCTTTCCTT. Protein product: CASSRKGGGTEAFL.

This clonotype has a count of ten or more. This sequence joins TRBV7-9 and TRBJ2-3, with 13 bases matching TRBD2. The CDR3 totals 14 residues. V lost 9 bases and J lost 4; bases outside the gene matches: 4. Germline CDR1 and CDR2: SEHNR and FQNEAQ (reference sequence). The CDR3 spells CASGTSGKADTQYF. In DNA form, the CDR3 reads TGTGCCAGTGGGACTAGCGGGAAGGCAGATACGCAGTATTTT.

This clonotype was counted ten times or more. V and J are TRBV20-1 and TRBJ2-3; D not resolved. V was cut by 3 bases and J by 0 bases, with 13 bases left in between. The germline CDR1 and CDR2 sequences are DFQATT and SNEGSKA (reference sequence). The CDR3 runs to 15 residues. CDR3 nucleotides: TGCAGTGCTAGTCGGACGCTCTCTAGCACAGATACGCAGTATTTT. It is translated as CSASRTLSSTDTQYF.

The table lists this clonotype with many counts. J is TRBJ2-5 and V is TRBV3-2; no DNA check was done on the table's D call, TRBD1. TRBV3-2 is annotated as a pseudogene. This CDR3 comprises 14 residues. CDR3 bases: TGTGCCAGCAGCCAAGAAGGGGGAAAAGAGACCCAGTACTTC. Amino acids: CASSQEGGKETQYF.

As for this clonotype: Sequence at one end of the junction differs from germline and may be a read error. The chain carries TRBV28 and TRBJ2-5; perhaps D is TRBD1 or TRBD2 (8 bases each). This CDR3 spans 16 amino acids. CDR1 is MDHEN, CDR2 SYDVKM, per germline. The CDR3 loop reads CASASGGQGAAEIQYF. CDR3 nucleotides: TGTGCCAGCGCCTCGGGGGGGCAGGGGGCAGCAGAGATCCAGTACTTC.

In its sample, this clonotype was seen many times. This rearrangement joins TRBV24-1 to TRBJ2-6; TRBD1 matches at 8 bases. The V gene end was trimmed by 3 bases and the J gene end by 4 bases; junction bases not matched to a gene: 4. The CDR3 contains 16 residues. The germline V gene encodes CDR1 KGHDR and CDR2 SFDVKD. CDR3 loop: CATSDRTGSGANVLTF. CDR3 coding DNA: TGTGCCACCAGTGATCGGACAGGGTCAGGGGCCAACGTCCTGACTTTC.

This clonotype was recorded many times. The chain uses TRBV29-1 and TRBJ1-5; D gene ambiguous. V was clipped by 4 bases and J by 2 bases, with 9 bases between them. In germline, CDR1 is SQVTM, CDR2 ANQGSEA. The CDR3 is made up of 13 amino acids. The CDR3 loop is CSVADGGNQPQHF. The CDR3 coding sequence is TGCAGCGTTGCTGACGGGGGCAATCAGCCCCAGCATTTT.

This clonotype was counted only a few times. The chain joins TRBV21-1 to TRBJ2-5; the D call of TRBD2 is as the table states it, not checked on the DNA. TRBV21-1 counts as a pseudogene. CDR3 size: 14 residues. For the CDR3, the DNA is TGTGCCAGCAGGGGGACTGCACGTCCGGAGACCCAGTACTTC. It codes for CASRGTARPETQYF.